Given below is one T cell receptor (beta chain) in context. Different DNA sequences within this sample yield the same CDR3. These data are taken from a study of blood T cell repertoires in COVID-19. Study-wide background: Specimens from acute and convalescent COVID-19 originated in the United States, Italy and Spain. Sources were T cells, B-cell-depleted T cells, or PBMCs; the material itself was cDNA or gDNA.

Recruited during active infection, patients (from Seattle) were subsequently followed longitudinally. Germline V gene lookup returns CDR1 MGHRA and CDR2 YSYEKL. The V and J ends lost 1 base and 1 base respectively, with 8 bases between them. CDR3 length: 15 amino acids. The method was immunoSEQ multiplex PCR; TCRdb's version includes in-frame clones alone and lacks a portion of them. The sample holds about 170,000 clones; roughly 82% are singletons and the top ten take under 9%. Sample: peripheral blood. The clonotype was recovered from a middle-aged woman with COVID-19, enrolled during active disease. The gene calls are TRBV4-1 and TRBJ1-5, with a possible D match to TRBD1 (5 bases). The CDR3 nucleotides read TGCGCCAGCAGCCAAGGGCGGGGGAGCAATCAGCCCCAGCATTTT. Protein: CASSQGRGSNQPQHF.